This passage covers 29 T cell receptor beta chains from one sample sequenced in a study of T cell changes during pregnancy in multiple sclerosis (dated by TCRdb to between 2019 and 2020). Receptors were amplified or captured by the immunoSEQ multiplex PCR assay. TCRdb provides this immuneACCESS table in a form limited to in-frame rearrangements. Some clones are lacking; in checked studies, under half of them reflect an unresolved V gene, and why the rest are absent is not known. This sample is represented by some 55,000 clones; approximately 91% of them were singletons. Approximately 1.1% of the sample belongs to the ten largest clones. Specimen: peripheral blood, collected after pregnancy. These TCRs come from a female donor in good health, enrolled as a control in a pregnancy study.

This clone was seen a single time. The chain employs TRBV5-6 and TRBJ2-1; TRBD1 agrees at 11 bases. Germline assignment: CDR1 SGHDT and CDR2 YYEEEE. The V segment lost 5 bases and the J segment 3 bases; nucleotides outside the gene matches: 4. The CDR3 is made up of 15 amino acids. This chain's CDR3 is CASRWTGGFYNEQFF. As DNA, the CDR3 is TGTGCCAGCAGGTGGACAGGGGGCTTCTACAATGAGCAGTTCTTC.

The genes are TRBV5-1 and TRBJ2-7, with a possible D match to TRBD1 (5 bases). The CDR3 sequence is 12 residues long. The V end was cut by 4 bases, the J end by 6 bases, with 11 bases between. Looked up from germline, CDR1 is SGHRS and CDR2 is YFSETQ. DNA of the CDR3: TGCGCCAGCAGCACAGACAGACGCGAGCAGTACTTC. Translating it yields CASSTDRREQYF.

This clone was detected a few times. The V and J genes are TRBV25-1 and TRBJ1-2, with D perhaps TRBD1 (6 bases). V was trimmed by 4 bases and J by 8 bases, leaving 14 bases between them. From germline, CDR1 is MGHDK and CDR2 SYGVNS. The CDR3 consists of 13 residues. The CDR3 protein is CASSVQGISGYTF. The CDR3 region has the DNA TGTGCCAGCAGTGTACAGGGAATTAGCGGCTACACCTTC.

The rearrangement links TRBV28 to TRBJ2-3; D remains ambiguous. The CDR3 contains 11 residues. The V gene's germline CDR1 is MDHEN and CDR2 SYDVKM. V lost 6 bases, J lost 6 bases, and 7 bases lay in between. The CDR3 DNA follows: TGTGCCAGCAGCGTCAGGGATACGCAGTATTTT. Its translation: CASSVRDTQYF.

The chain employs TRBV30 and TRBJ1-4; perhaps TRBD1 as D (5 bases). Germline values: CDR1 GTSNPN, CDR2 SVGIG (reference sequence). Trimming left V 4 bases short and J 7 bases short, with 16 bases between. The CDR3 loop spans 14 amino acids. CDR3 in DNA: TGTGCCTGGACCAAAACGAGGGGAGGTGAAAAACTGTTTTTT. This translates into CAWTKTRGGEKLFF.

In its sample, this clone was seen once. This chain links TRBV25-1 with TRBJ2-2; 10 positions agree with TRBD1. Germline V gene lookup returns CDR1 MGHDK and CDR2 SYGVNS. The V and J ends lost 5 bases and 9 bases, in that order; junction bases with no gene match: 18. The CDR3 is made up of 18 amino acids. In DNA form, the CDR3 reads TGTGCCAGCAGTCCCTCTCGGGCGGGACAGGGGAATCTCCGGGAGCTGTTTTTT. This gives the protein CASSPSRAGQGNLRELFF.

This chain links TRBV6-5 with TRBJ2-1; 8 bases are shared with TRBD1. The CDR3 runs 16 residues. The germline V gene has CDR1 MNHEY and CDR2 SVGAGI. Unmatched junction bases numbered 11, after V lost 4 bases and J lost 6 bases. The CDR3 protein is CASSSPGTGSGNEQFF. The CDR3 DNA reads as TGTGCCAGCAGTTCTCCCGGGACAGGCTCGGGCAATGAGCAGTTCTTC.

This clone was picked up a small number of times. The V gene is TRBV6-1, the J gene TRBJ1-1; D is perhaps TRBD1 (5 bases). This CDR3 has 13 amino acids. Germline CDR1 reads MNHNS; CDR2 reads SASEGT. The V end lost 3 bases, the J end lost 0 bases, and 5 bases lay between the germline ends. The CDR3 coding sequence is TGTGCCAGCAGTGACAGGGTGAACACTGAAGCTTTCTTT. It translates to CASSDRVNTEAFF.

The table lists this clone with a count of one. The V call is TRBV5-6, the J call TRBJ2-7, with D possibly TRBD1 on 6 matching bases. CDR1 is SGHDT, CDR2 YYEEEE, per germline. The CDR3 loop spans 13 amino acids. Trimming stripped 2 bases from V and 5 bases from J, with 11 bases between. In DNA form, the CDR3 reads TGTGCCAGCAGCTTCCAGGGGAACCACGAGCAGTACTTC. Amino acids: CASSFQGNHEQYF.

The chain joins TRBV29-1 to TRBJ2-1; 7 bases agree with TRBD2. The germline gives CDR1 SQVTM, CDR2 ANQGSEA. CDR3 length: 14 amino acids. The V and J ends lost 3 bases and 5 bases, in that order; junction bases with no gene match: 7. The CDR3 protein is CSVDPAGSDNEQFF. Written as DNA, the CDR3 is TGCAGCGTTGATCCAGCGGGAAGTGACAATGAGCAGTTCTTC.

This clone showed up just once. The chain employs TRBV7-9 and TRBJ1-4; maybe TRBD1 (5 bases). The germline V gene encodes CDR1 SEHNR and CDR2 FQNEAQ (reference sequence). The CDR3 has 15 amino acids. Trimming took off 3 bases at V and 4 bases at J, with 12 bases between the two ends. DNA for the CDR3: TGTGCCAGCAGCTTGGTTTTAGGGGTTAATGAAAAACTGTTTTTT. Protein product: CASSLVLGVNEKLFF.

Only one count was recorded for this clone. V is TRBV11-2 and J is TRBJ2-7, with D perhaps TRBD1 (6 bases). The germline gives CDR1 SGHAT, CDR2 FQNNGV. CDR3 length equals 14 residues. Deletions cut 6 bases from V and 2 bases from J, with 14 bases between. CDR3 nucleotide sequence: TGTGCCAGCAGTACCCTCAGGGGAACCTACGAGCAGTACTTC. Protein sequence: CASSTLRGTYEQYF.

The chain employs TRBV2 and TRBJ1-5; the D gene is possibly TRBD1 (5 bases). V was cut by 4 bases and J by 5 bases, with 9 bases left in between. CDR3 length: 13 residues. Germline CDR1 and CDR2: SNHLY and FYNNEI. The CDR3 DNA follows: TGTGCCAGCAGTGGCAACAGGTATCAGCCCCAGCATTTT. Translated: CASSGNRYQPQHF.

V is TRBV6-1 and J is TRBJ1-2; 10 nucleotides agree with TRBD1. The V segment lost 4 bases and the J segment 4 bases; nucleotides outside the gene matches: 6. CDR1 and CDR2 from the germline V gene are MNHNS and SASEGT. CDR3 size: 15 residues. The CDR3 loop is CASSGETGGSYGYTF. The CDR3 coding sequence is TGTGCCAGCAGTGGGGAGACAGGGGGCAGCTATGGCTACACCTTC.

This CDR3 reads CASSETAGGPSPSDEEQYF. In DNA form, the CDR3 reads TGTGCCAGCAGTGAAACAGCGGGAGGGCCCTCCCCCTCTGATGAAGAGCAGTACTTC. The V call is TRBV6-1, the J call TRBJ2-7, with 10 bases lining up with TRBD2. Trimming cost V 2 bases and J 7 bases; bases outside gene matches: 20. The CDR3 runs to 19 residues. Germline lookup yields CDR1 MNHNS and CDR2 SASEGT.

The chain uses TRBV7-8 and TRBJ1-2; TRBD1 matches 10 bases. The CDR3 runs to 15 residues. The trim removed 4 bases at V and 4 bases at J, leaving 6 bases unmatched. CDR1 is SGHVS and CDR2 is FQNEAQ in the germline V gene. CDR3 loop: CASSSPGQGSYGYTF. For the CDR3, the DNA is TGTGCCAGCAGCTCACCGGGACAGGGGTCCTATGGCTACACCTTC.

The rearrangement uses TRBV18 and TRBJ1-5; TRBD1 agrees at 8 bases. Germline V gene data show CDR1 as KGHSH and CDR2 as LQKENI. The V and J ends lost 1 base and 1 base, in that order; junction bases with no gene match: 6. The CDR3 spans 17 residues. CDR3 in amino acids: CASSPLPGGWSNQPQHF. CDR3 DNA sequence: TGTGCCAGCTCACCACTCCCAGGGGGCTGGAGCAATCAGCCCCAGCATTTT.

V usage is TRBV14 and J usage is TRBJ2-5, with D perhaps matching TRBD1 (6 bases). Trimming cost V 2 bases and J 7 bases, with 11 bases left between them. The CDR3 loop spans 13 amino acids. The germline V gene has CDR1 SGHDN and CDR2 FVKESK. DNA for the CDR3: TGTGCCAGCAGCCAAAACAGGGTGGGGACCCAGTACTTC. It is translated as CASSQNRVGTQYF. Full variable domain (remainder filled in from reference TRBV14 and TRBJ2-5): EAGVTQFPSHSVIEKGQTVTLRCDPISGHDNLYWYRRVMGKEIKFLLHFVKESKQDESGMPNNRFLAERTGGTYSTLKVQPAELEDSGVYFCASSQNRVGTQYFGPGTRLLVL.

This chain connects TRBV19 to TRBJ1-2; 7 positions agree with TRBD1. The CDR3 is 13 residues long. V shed 10 bases, J shed 2 bases, and the junction held 7 bases outside the gene matches. CDR1 is LNHDA, CDR2 SQIVND, per germline (reference sequence). The CDR3 DNA sequence: TGTGCCACCTACTGGACAGGAAACTATGGCTACACCTTC. It is translated as CATYWTGNYGYTF. The whole variable domain, remainder taken from reference TRBV19 and TRBJ1-2, is DGGITQSPKYLFRKEGQNVTLSCEQNLNHDAMYWYRQDPGQGLRLIYYSQIVNDFQKGDIAEGYSVSREKKESFPLTVTSAQKNPTAFYLCATYWTGNYGYTFGSGTRLTVV.

Only a few counts were recorded for this clone. The chain joins TRBV6-1 to TRBJ1-2, with a possible D match to TRBD1 (6 bases). This CDR3 has 15 residues. The germline V gene encodes CDR1 MNHNS and CDR2 SASEGT. V lost 1 base to trimming and J lost 3 bases, with 12 bases between them. The chain's CDR3 is CASSEGWGQHYGYTF. CDR3 coding DNA: TGTGCCAGCAGTGAAGGGTGGGGGCAGCACTATGGCTACACCTTC.

Only a few counts were recorded for this clone. The chain uses TRBV18 and TRBJ1-1; tentatively, D is TRBD1 (5 bases). The CDR3 is 15 residues long. Deletions cut 0 bases from V and 1 base from J, with 9 bases between. Germline lookup yields CDR1 KGHSH and CDR2 LQKENI. CDR3 coding DNA: TGTGCCAGCTCACCACCTGACAGACCGAACACTGAAGCTTTCTTT. This sequence encodes CASSPPDRPNTEAFF.

The CDR3 DNA reads TGCGCCAGCAGTATGATGAGGCAGGGAAGCAATCAGCCCCAGCATTTT. It specifies CASSMMRQGSNQPQHF. The chain has TRBV10-2 and TRBJ1-5; D might be TRBD1 (5 bases). V lost 5 bases, J lost 1 base, and 15 bases lay in between. The length of the CDR3 is 16 residues. CDR1 and CDR2 from the germline V gene are WSHSY and SAAADI.

The gene calls are TRBV5-1 and TRBJ1-6, with 10 nucleotides matching TRBD1. Germline V lookup: CDR1 SGHRS, CDR2 YFSETQ. There are 16 residues in the CDR3. The ends lost 7 bases at V and 6 bases at J; junction bases unmatched: 10. The CDR3, as DNA: TGCGCCAGCCAAGGAGGGACAGGGGAGGTTAATTCACCCCTCCACTTT. Residues: CASQGGTGEVNSPLHF.

The chain links TRBV5-1 to TRBJ1-2; a possible D gene is TRBD1 (5 bases). The CDR3 contains 13 residues. V shed 0 bases and J shed 8 bases, with 11 bases lying between them. Germline CDR1 reads SGHRS; CDR2 reads YFSETQ. Here the CDR3 reads CASSLEGVGGYTF. DNA for the CDR3: TGCGCCAGCAGCTTGGAAGGGGTTGGCGGCTACACCTTC.

This clone appeared once. The V and J genes are TRBV5-6 and TRBJ2-1; D perhaps matches TRBD2 (6 bases). CDR3 length equals 16 residues. CDR1 and CDR2 (germline): SGHDT, YYEEEE. V was pared by 0 bases and J by 3 bases, with 13 bases between. This CDR3 is CASSLGGGGSYNEQFF. In nucleotides, the CDR3 is TGTGCCAGCAGCTTGGGGGGCGGAGGGAGCTACAATGAGCAGTTCTTC.

The chain carries TRBV28 and TRBJ1-4; 11 positions agree with TRBD1. Trimming took 5 bases from V and 8 from J; bases not matched to a gene: 4. Germline V gives CDR1 MDHEN, CDR2 SYDVKM. The CDR3 is 14 amino acids. The CDR3 region is CASSPDRGLEKLFF. For the CDR3, the DNA is TGTGCCAGCAGTCCGGACAGGGGGCTGGAAAAACTGTTTTTT. Based on the CDR3 plus reference TRBV28 and TRBJ1-4, the full variable domain is DVKVTQSSRYLVKRTGEKVFLECVQDMDHENMFWYRQDPGLGLRLIYFSYDVKMKEKGDIPEGYSVSREKKERFSLILESASTNQTSMYLCASSPDRGLEKLFFGSGTQLSVL.

CDR3 DNA sequence: TGTGCCACCAGCAGAGATGGGGGGGGAAACACCATATATTTT. It is translated as CATSRDGGGNTIYF. This chain links TRBV15 with TRBJ1-3; D possibly corresponds to TRBD1 (5 bases). The CDR3 covers 14 residues. Between the trimmed V and J ends, which lost 0 bases and 4 bases, there was a span of 7 bases. Germline V gene lookup returns CDR1 LNHNV and CDR2 YYDKDF (reference sequence).

V is TRBV7-9 and J is TRBJ1-1; TRBD1 aligns across 10 bases. V shed 3 bases, J shed 4 bases, and the junction held 2 bases outside the gene matches. CDR3 size: 14 residues. Germline V gives CDR1 SEHNR, CDR2 FQNEAQ (reference sequence). The CDR3 reads CASSLWTGGTEAFF. CDR3 bases: TGTGCCAGCAGCTTGTGGACAGGGGGCACTGAAGCTTTCTTT.

V and J are TRBV14 and TRBJ1-2, with TRBD1 matching 9 bases. The CDR3 covers 17 residues. Germline V gene lookup returns CDR1 SGHDN and CDR2 FVKESK. Losses at the gene ends were 0 bases for V and 4 bases for J; bases not matched to a gene: 9. The CDR3 here is CASSQDLDRGLVYGYTF. CDR3 nucleotides: TGTGCCAGCAGCCAAGATCTCGACAGGGGGTTGGTCTATGGCTACACCTTC. The complete variable domain, with remaining parts taken from reference TRBV14 and TRBJ1-2, reads EAGVTQFPSHSVIEKGQTVTLRCDPISGHDNLYWYRRVMGKEIKFLLHFVKESKQDESGMPNNRFLAERTGGTYSTLKVQPAELEDSGVYFCASSQDLDRGLVYGYTFGSGTRLTVV.